The T cell receptor beta chain under discussion was sequenced for a study of cytomegalovirus exposure and HLA in healthy donors. With 60 Vbeta and 13 Jbeta primers, the PCR was carried out. The method was immunoSEQ multiplex PCR; TCRdb's version includes in-frame clones alone and lacks a portion of them. The table has 100,000 or so clones, 82% seen once. The CDR3 is made up of 15 amino acids. Germline loops: CDR1 SGHAT, CDR2 FQNNGV. Trimming at V came to 5 bases and at J to 0 bases, leaving 6 bases not matched to a gene. This clone has just a few counts. The clonotype was recovered from a man aged 30 to 39 in good health and CMV-seropositive. Sequenced: PBMCs. J is TRBJ2-7 and V is TRBV11-2; 8 bases are a match to TRBD2. Here the CDR3 reads CASSTSGQISYEQYF. The CDR3 coding sequence is TGTGCCAGCAGCACTAGCGGTCAAATCTCCTACGAGCAGTACTTC.